This TCR beta chain was identified in a study of blood T cells in healthy people across ages. In the study overall: About one barcoded beta molecule per two T cells was captured by template switching. General observations from the study: Strong correlation existed between TCR beta diversity and naive T cell percentage. Using unsorted PBMCs precluded a conclusive naive versus antigen-experienced comparison.

After removal of 1 base from V and 7 bases from J, the junction contained 5 bases not matched to a gene. This CDR3 is built from 16 residues. The germline V gene encodes CDR1 LGHNA and CDR2 YNFKEQ. As concerns this clonotype: Its antigen is not identified.

Then a second PCR, running about 7 to 11 cycles, was carried out with a sample-barcoded 5' primer and a J-beta primer mix. TCRdb used MiXCR to reprocess the 5' RACE reads, holding one entry per CDR3 protein. This sample carries about 1.5 million distinct CDR3 sequences, around 40% of them seen once, and the ten largest clones take just over 4%. The TCR was taken from a woman under 30 in good health. Specimen: blood. The chain recombines TRBV4-2 with TRBJ1-4, with 11 bases fitting TRBD1. The DNA of the CDR3 is TGTGCCAGCAGCCAAGCCGGGACAGGGGGTAGTGAAAAACTGTTTTTT. Translating it yields CASSQAGTGGSEKLFF.